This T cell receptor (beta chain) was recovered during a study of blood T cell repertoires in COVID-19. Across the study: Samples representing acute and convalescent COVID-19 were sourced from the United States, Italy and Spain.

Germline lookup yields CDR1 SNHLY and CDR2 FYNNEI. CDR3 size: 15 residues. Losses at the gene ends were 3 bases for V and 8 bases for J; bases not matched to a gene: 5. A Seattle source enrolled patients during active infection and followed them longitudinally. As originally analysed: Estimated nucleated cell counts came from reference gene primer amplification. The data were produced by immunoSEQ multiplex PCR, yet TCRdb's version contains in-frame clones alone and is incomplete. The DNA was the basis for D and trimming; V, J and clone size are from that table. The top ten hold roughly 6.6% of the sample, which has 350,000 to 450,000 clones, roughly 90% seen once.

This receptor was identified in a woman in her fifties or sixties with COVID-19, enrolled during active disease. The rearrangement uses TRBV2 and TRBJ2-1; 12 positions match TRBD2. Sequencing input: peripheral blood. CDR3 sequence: CASSDRLAGADEQFF. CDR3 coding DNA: TGTGCCAGCAGTGACCGACTAGCGGGGGCCGATGAGCAGTTCTTC. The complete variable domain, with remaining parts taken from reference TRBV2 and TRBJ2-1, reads EPEVTQTPSHQVTQMGQEVILRCVPISNHLYFYWYRQILGQKVEFLVSFYNNEISEKSEIFDDQFSVERPDGSNFTLKIRSTKLEDSAMYFCASSDRLAGADEQFFGPGTRLTVL.